This TCR beta chain was retrieved from a study of blood T cell repertoires in COVID-19. Study-level information: Acute-phase and convalescent COVID-19 samples originated in the United States, Italy and Spain.

The CDR3 sequence is 18 residues long. Unmatched junction bases numbered 12, after V lost 0 bases and J lost 4 bases. Germline CDR1 reads SGHKS; CDR2 reads YYEKEE (reference sequence). Symptom resolution, clearance, or two negative PCRs marked the recovered donors of Cohort 3. The assay was immunoSEQ multiplex PCR, and TCRdb's table has in-frame clones only and misses some. The data show some 390,000 clones, roughly nine tenths seen once. This TCR came from a man between 25 and 39 years old who had recovered from COVID-19. Sequenced sample: PBMCs or T cells enriched from blood (not recorded which). The rearrangement joins TRBV5-5 to TRBJ1-2; 10 bases align to TRBD1. CDR3 coding DNA: TGTGCCAGCAGCTTGGGACCGACAGGGGGCGGTTATGGCTATGGCTACACCTTC. Translation gives CASSLGPTGGGYGYGYTF.